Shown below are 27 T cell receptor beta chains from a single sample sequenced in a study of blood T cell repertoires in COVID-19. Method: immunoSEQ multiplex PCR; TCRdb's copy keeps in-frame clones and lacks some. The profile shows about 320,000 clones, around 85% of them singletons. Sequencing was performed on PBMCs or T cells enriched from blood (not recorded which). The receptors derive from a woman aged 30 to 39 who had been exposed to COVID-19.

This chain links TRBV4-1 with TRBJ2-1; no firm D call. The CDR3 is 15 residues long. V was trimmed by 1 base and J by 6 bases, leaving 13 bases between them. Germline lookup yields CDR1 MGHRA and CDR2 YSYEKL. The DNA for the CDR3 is TGCGCCAGCAGCCAAGTTCGGTTCGGTGGCAATGAGCAGTTCTTC. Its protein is CASSQVRFGGNEQFF.

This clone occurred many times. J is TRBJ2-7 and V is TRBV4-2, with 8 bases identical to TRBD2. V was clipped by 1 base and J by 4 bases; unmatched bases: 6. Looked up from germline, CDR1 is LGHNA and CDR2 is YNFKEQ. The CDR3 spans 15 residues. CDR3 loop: CASSQAGGGSYEQYF. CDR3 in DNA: TGTGCCAGCAGCCAAGCCGGGGGGGGCTCGTACGAGCAGTACTTC.

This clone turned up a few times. In nucleotides, the CDR3 is TGTGCCACCAGCAGAGATCAATTTAGCGGGAGGGTCGCCGGGGAGCTGTTTTTT. As protein: CATSRDQFSGRVAGELFF. The chain employs TRBV15 and TRBJ2-2; 11 bases align to TRBD2. Germline CDR1 is LNHNV and CDR2 is YYDKDF (reference sequence). Germline trimming cut 0 bases from V and 6 bases from J; bases unmatched to any gene: 9. CDR3 size: 18 residues.

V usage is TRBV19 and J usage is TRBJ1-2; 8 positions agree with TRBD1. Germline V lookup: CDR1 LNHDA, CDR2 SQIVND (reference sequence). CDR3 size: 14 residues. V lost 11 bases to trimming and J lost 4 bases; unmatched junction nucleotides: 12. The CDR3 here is CASSTGTGGYGYTF. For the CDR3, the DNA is TGTGCCTCCTCTACCGGGACAGGCGGCTATGGCTACACCTTC.

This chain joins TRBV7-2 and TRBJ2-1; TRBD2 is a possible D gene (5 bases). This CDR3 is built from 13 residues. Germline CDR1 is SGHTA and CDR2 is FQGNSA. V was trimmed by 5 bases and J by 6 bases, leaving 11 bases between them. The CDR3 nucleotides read TGTGCCAGCAGCCCCCGGACTGTCAATGAGCAGTTCTTC. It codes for CASSPRTVNEQFF.

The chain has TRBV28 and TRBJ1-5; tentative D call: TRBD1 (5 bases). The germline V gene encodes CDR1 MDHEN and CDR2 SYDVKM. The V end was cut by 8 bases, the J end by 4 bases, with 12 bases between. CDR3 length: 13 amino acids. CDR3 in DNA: TGTGCCAGCGCGCAGGGTCCGAATCAGCCCCAGCATTTT. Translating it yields CASAQGPNQPQHF.

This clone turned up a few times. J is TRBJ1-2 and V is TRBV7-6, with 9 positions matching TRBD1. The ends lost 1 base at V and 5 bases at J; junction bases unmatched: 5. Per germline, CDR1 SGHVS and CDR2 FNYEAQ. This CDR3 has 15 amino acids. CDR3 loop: CASSLDRGRRYGYTF. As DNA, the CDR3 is TGTGCCAGCAGCTTAGACAGGGGGCGCAGATATGGCTACACCTTC. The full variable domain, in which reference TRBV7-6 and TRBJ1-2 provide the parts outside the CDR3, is GAGVSQSPRYKVTKRGQDVALRCDPISGHVSLYWYRQALGQGPEFLTYFNYEAQQDKSGLPNDRFSAERPEGSISTLTIQRTEQRDSAMYRCASSLDRGRRYGYTFGSGTRLTVV.

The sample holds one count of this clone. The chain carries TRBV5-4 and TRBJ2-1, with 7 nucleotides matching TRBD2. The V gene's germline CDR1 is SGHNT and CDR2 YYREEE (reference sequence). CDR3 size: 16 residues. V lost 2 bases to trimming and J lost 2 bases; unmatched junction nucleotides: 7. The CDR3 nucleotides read TGTGCCAGCAGCTTCAATATCGGGGGGACCTACAATGAGCAGTTCTTC. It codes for CASSFNIGGTYNEQFF.

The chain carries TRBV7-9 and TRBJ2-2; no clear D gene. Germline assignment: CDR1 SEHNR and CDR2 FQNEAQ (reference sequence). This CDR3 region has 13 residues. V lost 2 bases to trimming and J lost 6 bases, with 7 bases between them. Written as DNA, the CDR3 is TGTGCCAGCAGCTTAACAAGTCCCGGGGAGCTGTTTTTT. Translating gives CASSLTSPGELFF.

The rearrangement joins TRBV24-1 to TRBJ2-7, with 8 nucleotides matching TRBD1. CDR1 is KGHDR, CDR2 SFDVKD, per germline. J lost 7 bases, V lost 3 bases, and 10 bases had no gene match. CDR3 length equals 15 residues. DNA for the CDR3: TGTGCCACCAGTGATGAAGGGACAGGCCGTTTTGAGCAGTACTTC. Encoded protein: CATSDEGTGRFEQYF.

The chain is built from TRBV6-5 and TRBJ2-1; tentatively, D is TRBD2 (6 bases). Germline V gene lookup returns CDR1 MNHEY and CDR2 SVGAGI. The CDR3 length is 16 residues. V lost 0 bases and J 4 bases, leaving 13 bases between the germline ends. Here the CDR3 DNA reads TGTGCCAGCAGTTACTCGAGGCTAGCGATTTACAATGAGCAGTTCTTC. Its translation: CASSYSRLAIYNEQFF.

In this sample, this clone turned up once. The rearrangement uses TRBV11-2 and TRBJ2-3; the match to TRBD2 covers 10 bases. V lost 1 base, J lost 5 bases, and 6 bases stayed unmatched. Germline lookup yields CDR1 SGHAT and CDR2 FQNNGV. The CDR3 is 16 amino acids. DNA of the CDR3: TGTGCCAGCAGCTTAGGAGCGGGGGGGCTGAAAGATACGCAGTATTTT. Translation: CASSLGAGGLKDTQYF. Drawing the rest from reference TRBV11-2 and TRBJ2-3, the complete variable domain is EAGVAQSPRYKIIEKRQSVAFWCNPISGHATLYWYQQILGQGPKLLIQFQNNGVVDDSQLPKDRFSAERLKGVDSTLKIQPAKLEDSAVYLCASSLGAGGLKDTQYFGPGTRLTVL.

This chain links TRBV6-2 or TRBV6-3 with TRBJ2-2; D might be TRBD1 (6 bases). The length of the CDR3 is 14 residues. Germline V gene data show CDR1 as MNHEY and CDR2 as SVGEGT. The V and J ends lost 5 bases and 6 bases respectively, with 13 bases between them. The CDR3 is CASSQMGASGELFF. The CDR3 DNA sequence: TGTGCCAGCAGTCAAATGGGGGCGTCCGGGGAGCTGTTTTTT.

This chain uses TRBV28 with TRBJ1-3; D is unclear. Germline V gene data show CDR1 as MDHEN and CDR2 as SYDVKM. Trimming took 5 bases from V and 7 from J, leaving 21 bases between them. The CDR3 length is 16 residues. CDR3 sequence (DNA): TGTGCCAGCAGTCCGATGGGCCCGGTCCTTGCCAACACCATATATTTT. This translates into CASSPMGPVLANTIYF.

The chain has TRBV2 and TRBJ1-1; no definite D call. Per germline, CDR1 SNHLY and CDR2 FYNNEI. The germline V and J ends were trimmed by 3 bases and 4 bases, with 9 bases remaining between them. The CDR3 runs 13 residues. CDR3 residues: CASSDTPGTEAFF. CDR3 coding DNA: TGTGCCAGCAGTGACACCCCGGGCACTGAAGCTTTCTTT.

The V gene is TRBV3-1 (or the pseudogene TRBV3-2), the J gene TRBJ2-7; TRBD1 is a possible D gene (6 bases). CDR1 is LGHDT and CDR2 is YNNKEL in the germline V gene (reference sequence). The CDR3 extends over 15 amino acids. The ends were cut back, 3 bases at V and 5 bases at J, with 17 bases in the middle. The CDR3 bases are TGTGCCAGCAGCCAGGTCGCAGGGGTCAGTAACGAGCAGTACTTC. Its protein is CASSQVAGVSNEQYF.

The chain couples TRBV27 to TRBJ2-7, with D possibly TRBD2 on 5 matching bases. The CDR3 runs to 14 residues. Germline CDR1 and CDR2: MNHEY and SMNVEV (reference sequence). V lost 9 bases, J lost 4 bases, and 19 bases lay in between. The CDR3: CASRGWGIGYEQYF. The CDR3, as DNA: TGTGCCAGTAGAGGGTGGGGAATAGGGTACGAGCAGTACTTC.

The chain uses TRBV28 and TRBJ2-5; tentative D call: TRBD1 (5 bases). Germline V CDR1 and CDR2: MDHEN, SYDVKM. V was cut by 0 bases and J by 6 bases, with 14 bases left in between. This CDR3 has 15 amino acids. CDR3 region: CASSLWQGPEQTQYF. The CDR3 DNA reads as TGTGCCAGCAGTTTATGGCAGGGCCCGGAGCAGACCCAGTACTTC.

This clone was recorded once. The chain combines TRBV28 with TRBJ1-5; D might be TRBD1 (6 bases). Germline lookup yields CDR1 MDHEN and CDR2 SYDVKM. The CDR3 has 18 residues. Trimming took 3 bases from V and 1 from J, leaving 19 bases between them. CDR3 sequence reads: CASSFHKLDRRSNQPQHF. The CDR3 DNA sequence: TGTGCCAGCAGTTTTCACAAATTAGACAGGAGGAGCAATCAGCCCCAGCATTTT. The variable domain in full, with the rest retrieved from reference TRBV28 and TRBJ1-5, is DVKVTQSSRYLVKRTGEKVFLECVQDMDHENMFWYRQDPGLGLRLIYFSYDVKMKEKGDIPEGYSVSREKKERFSLILESASTNQTSMYLCASSFHKLDRRSNQPQHFGDGTRLSIL.

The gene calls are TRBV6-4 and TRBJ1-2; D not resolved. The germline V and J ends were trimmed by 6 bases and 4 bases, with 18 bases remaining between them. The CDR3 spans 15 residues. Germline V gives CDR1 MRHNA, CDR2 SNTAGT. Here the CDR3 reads CASRPSFSGSYGYTF. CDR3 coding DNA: TGTGCCAGCAGGCCTTCTTTTTCAGGTTCCTATGGCTACACCTTC.

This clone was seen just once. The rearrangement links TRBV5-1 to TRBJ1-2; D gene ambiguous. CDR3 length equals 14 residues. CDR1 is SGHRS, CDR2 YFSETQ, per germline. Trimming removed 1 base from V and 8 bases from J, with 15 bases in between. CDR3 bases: TGCGCCAGCAGCTTGCGTGACGGGTCCATCGGCTACACCTTC. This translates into CASSLRDGSIGYTF.

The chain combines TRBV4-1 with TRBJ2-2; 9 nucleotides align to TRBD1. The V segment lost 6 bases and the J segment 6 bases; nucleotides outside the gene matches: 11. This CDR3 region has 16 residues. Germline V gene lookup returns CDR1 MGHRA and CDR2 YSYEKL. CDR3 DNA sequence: TGCGCCAGCAGAAGCCGGGACAGGGACCTTTCCGGGGAGCTGTTTTTT. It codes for CASRSRDRDLSGELFF.

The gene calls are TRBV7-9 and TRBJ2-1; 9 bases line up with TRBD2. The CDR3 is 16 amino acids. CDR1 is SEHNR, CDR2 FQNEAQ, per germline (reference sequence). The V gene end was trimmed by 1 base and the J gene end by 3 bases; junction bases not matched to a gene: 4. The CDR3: CASSLGREGYYNEQFF. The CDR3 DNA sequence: TGTGCCAGCAGCTTAGGGCGGGAGGGCTACTACAATGAGCAGTTCTTC. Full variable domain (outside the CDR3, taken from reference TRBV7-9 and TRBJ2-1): DTGVSQNPRHKITKRGQNVTFRCDPISEHNRLYWYRQTLGQGPEFLTYFQNEAQLEKSRLLSDRFSAERPKGSFSTLEIQRTEQGDSAMYLCASSLGREGYYNEQFFGPGTRLTVL.

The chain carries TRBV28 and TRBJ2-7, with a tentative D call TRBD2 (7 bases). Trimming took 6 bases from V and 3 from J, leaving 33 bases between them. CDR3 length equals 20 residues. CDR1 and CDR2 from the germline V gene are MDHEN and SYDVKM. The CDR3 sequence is CASRPPSGGGWGQGLYEQYF. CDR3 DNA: TGTGCCAGCAGACCGCCCTCGGGGGGCGGGTGGGGTCAGGGCCTCTACGAGCAGTACTTC.

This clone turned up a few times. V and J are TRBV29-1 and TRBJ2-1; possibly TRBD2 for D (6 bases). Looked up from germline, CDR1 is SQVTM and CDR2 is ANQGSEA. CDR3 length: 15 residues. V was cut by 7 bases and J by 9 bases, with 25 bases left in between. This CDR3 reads CSAAPPGLYAGEQFF. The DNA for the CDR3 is TGCAGCGCAGCTCCCCCCGGACTATATGCGGGTGAGCAGTTCTTC.

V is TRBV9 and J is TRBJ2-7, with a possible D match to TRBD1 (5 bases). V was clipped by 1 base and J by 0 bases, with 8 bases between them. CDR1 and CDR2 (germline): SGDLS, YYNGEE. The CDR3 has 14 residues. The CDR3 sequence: CASSVSDSSYEQYF. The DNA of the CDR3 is TGTGCCAGCAGCGTAAGTGACAGCTCCTACGAGCAGTACTTC.

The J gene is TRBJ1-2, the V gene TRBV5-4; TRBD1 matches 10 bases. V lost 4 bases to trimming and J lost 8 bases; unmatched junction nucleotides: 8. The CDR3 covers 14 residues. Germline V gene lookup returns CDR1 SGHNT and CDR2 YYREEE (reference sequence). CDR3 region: CASSLRQGARGYTF. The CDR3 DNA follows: TGTGCCAGCAGCCTTCGACAGGGGGCGCGAGGCTACACCTTC.